Listed here is a single T cell receptor beta chain. The antigen it recognizes is unknown. Base qualities are not at hand, and no much larger clone is one base apart. Participants in the prospective study were enrolled through a virtual design, were aged roughly 18 to 100 years, and lived in approximately 25 United States geographic areas. Cohort assignment in the prospective study relied on participant-reported clinical history from a screening survey and a study questionnaire. In the prospective study, mobile phlebotomists collected whole blood, serum and a nasopharyngeal or oropharyngeal swab from each participant. Participants in the prospective study had the option to provide additional blood draws and questionnaires over an approximately 2-month period. Blood samples from the prospective study were shipped frozen or at room temperature prior to DNA extraction. The data stem from a study of blood T cell repertoires in COVID-19 (dated by TCRdb to the early 2020s). For context, the study as a whole: Samples from collaborators originated in the United States, Italy and Spain and spanned both the acute and convalescent phases of COVID-19. The material from the prospective study consisted of cDNA or gDNA derived from T cells, B-cell-depleted T cells, or PBMCs. The dataset comprised deeply sampled blood TCRbeta repertoires from subjects exposed to, actively infected with, or recovered from COVID-19. The repertoires were released in a freely available public database intended as a resource for research on the immune response to SARS-CoV-2. The samples were drawn from the first 160 participants of the ongoing ImmuneRACE study and from 1,254 subjects provided by 6 global collaborators. A de-identified subject ID, COVID-19 status, age in years and sex were almost always included in the sample metadata. HLA class I and class II types, where available, came from metadata supplied by the sample provider rather than from assay-based typing.

Here is what the overall study found, with its caveats: How much clinical and demographic metadata was included differed by source and by participant, and the metadata was provided uncurated.

TCRbeta CDR3 regions were amplified from genomic DNA by means of the immunoSEQ Assay, a bias-controlled multiplex PCR. Regarding the original processing steps: Within the assay, amplification of reference gene primers was used to estimate how many nucleated cells each sample contained. Sequence reads were collapsed and filtered to measure the absolute abundance of every unique TCRbeta CDR3 rearrangement. Productive Simpson clonality was computed per sample as the square root of Simpson's diversity index over productive rearrangements. The clones in this table, taken by TCRdb from immuneACCESS, are in-frame only. Not every clone is retained; where verified, under half of the shortfall comes from an unresolved V gene, and the cause of the rest is unknown. Clonal size and the V and J genes are those of that table, whereas D and trimming came from the DNA. A total of about 340,000 clones appear in this sample, about 86% of them only once. Together, the top ten hold 3.5% to 4.5% of the sample.

Germline trimming: 5 bases from V, 4 bases from J; junction bases outside gene matches: 10. Counted from cysteine to phenylalanine, this CDR3 has 15 amino acids. Here the CDR3 DNA is all that survives: 45 bases in frame from base 1. The germline V gene (reference sequence) sets CDR1 to LNHDA and CDR2 to SQIVND. This sequence originates from a woman in her thirties or forties with acute COVID-19. This chain is built from TRBV19 and TRBJ2-7, and TRBD1 matches 8 of the central bases. Sequencing input: PBMCs or T cells enriched from blood (not recorded which). The CDR3 in this case is CASSFPGQALYEQYF. The base sequence is TGTGCCAGTAGTTTCCCGGGACAGGCCCTATACGAGCAGTACTTC.